This T cell receptor beta chain was identified in a study of blood T cell repertoires in COVID-19. Study as a whole: Collection of acute and convalescent COVID-19 samples took place in the United States, Italy and Spain. Sample material is recorded as cDNA or gDNA derived from T cells, B-cell-depleted T cells, or PBMCs.

V lost 5 bases, J lost 6 bases, and 4 bases stayed unmatched. This CDR3 is built from 12 residues. Germline lookup yields CDR1 GTSNPN and CDR2 SVGIG (reference sequence). As originally analysed: How many nucleated cells were present was estimated from reference gene primer amplification. Profiled with immunoSEQ multiplex PCR; TCRdb holds only in-frame clones, not every one. For V, J and clone size, that table is used; D and trimming come from the DNA. The data hold under 300,000 clones, with around nine tenths observed a single time. The sequencing sample was made of peripheral blood. This receptor was taken from a woman between 35 and 50 years old who had recovered from COVID-19. The rearrangement joins TRBV30 to TRBJ1-3; the match to TRBD1 covers 7 bases. CDR3 sequence: CAWDTGANTIYF. The CDR3 DNA is TGTGCCTGGGATACAGGGGCAAACACCATATATTTT.